Listed below are T cell receptor beta chains from one sample, sequenced in a study of blood T cell repertoires in COVID-19. The method was immunoSEQ multiplex PCR; TCRdb's version includes in-frame clones alone and lacks a portion of them. The sample comprises approximately 60,000 clones, approximately 86% of which are singletons, and around 21% rests with the top ten. Sequencing was carried out using peripheral blood. Receptors were obtained from a woman older than 75 with COVID-19, enrolled during active disease. CDR3s include the opening cysteine and the closing phenylalanine or tryptophan. The D gene is left open where the match is weak. Clone size is given for some rows only: seen once, a few or many times, or a class if the clone is expanded.

>-|-|TRBJ2-1|TRBV18
TGTGCCAGCTCACCCCGGGGACATTCGGCCTACAATGAGCAGTTCTTC
CASSPRGHSAYNEQFF
>-|-|TRBJ2-3|TRBV6-2/TRBV6-3
TGTGCCAGCAGTTATGGGCTGGTCCTAGATACGCAGTATTTT
CASSYGLVLDTQYF
>TRBD1|-|TRBJ1-3|TRBV5-1
TGCGCCAGCAGCTTGGACCACACAGGGGTCGGAAACACCATATATTTT
CASSLDHTGVGNTIYF
>-|-|TRBJ2-7|TRBV3-1/TRBV3-2
TGTGCCAGCAGCACACCGGGCTACGAGCAGTACTTC
CASSTPGYEQYF
>-|few|TRBJ1-5|TRBV6-5
TGTGCCAGCAGTTCATCGGGGGTGCAGCCCCAGCATTTT
CASSSSGVQPQHF
>TRBD1|-|TRBJ2-7|TRBV12-5
TGTGCTAGTGGTTCTCCCGACAGGGAACTGAACTACGAGCAGTACTTC
CASGSPDRELNYEQYF
>TRBD2|once|TRBJ2-5|TRBV27
TGTGCCAGCAGTTTTCCGGGTCGCGCGGCGGGGGGAGAAGAGACCCAGTACTTC
CASSFPGRAAGGEETQYF
>-|-|TRBJ1-5|TRBV5-1
TGCGCCAGCAGGAGGTTTCTAGACGATCAGCCCCAGCATTTT
CASRRFLDDQPQHF
>-|once|TRBJ1-2|TRBV28
TGTGCCAGCACCAGATATAACTATGGCTACACCTTC
CASTRYNYGYTF
>-|-|TRBJ2-5|TRBV6-6
TGTGCCAGCAGTTATTCGACAGACTTCCAAGAGACCCAGTACTTC
CASSYSTDFQETQYF
>-|-|TRBJ2-3|TRBV20-1
TGCAGTGCTAGTTTAGCGGAGTTCACAGATACGCAGTATTTT
CSASLAEFTDTQYF
>-|-|TRBJ1-1|TRBV7-3
TGTGCCAGCAGCAGGGACAAGAACACTGAAGCTTTCTTT
CASSRDKNTEAFF
>TRBD1|-|TRBJ2-6|TRBV2
TGTGCCAGCACACAGGGGCCGAGCTCTGGGGCCAACGTCCTGACTTTC
CASTQGPSSGANVLTF
>-|once|TRBJ2-5|TRBV7-2
TGTGCCAGCAGCCCGGGGGAGACCCAGTACTTC
CASSPGETQYF
>TRBD1|-|TRBJ1-1|TRBV5-1
TGCGCCAGCAGTTACGGACAGGGTGAAACTGAAGCTTTCTTT
CASSYGQGETEAFF
>-|once|TRBJ2-2|TRBV9
TGTGCCAGCAGCCCACATAATGTAGCAGGGGAGTTCGGGGAGCTGTTTTTT
CASSPHNVAGEFGELFF
>-|-|TRBJ1-1|TRBV18
TGTGCCAGCTCACCACAGCGGAACACTGAAGCTTTCTTT
CASSPQRNTEAFF
>-|large|TRBJ1-2|TRBV29-1
TGCAGCGTTGCCGAGGGGGGGGTGCAGGGCTACACCTTC
CSVAEGGVQGYTF
>-|-|TRBJ1-1|TRBV28
TGTGCCAGCACCAAAGGGGTGAACACTGAAGCTTTCTTT
CASTKGVNTEAFF
>TRBD1|-|TRBJ2-7|TRBV5-6
TGTGCCAGCAGCCGCGGACAGGGCCGCCGTCCCTACGAGCAGTACTTC
CASSRGQGRRPYEQYF
>-|-|TRBJ1-6|TRBV18
TGTGCCAGCTCACCACAGGGGAAGGTTAATTCACCCCTCCACTTT
CASSPQGKVNSPLHF
>-|-|TRBJ1-3|TRBV5-1
TGCGCCAGCAGCTTAGACGACTTCTCTGGAAACACCATATATTTT
CASSLDDFSGNTIYF
>TRBD1|-|TRBJ1-1|TRBV15
TGTGCCACCAGCAGAGACGGGACAGGGGGCGCGAAAGCTTTCTTT
CATSRDGTGGAKAFF
>-|-|TRBJ2-5|TRBV5-1
TGCGCCAGCAGCTTGGGGAGGGGGCGTGAGACCCAGTACTTC
CASSLGRGRETQYF
>-|-|TRBJ1-2|TRBV2
TGTGCCAGCAGTGTGCCAATCGGGACTTGGGGCTACACCTTC
CASSVPIGTWGYTF
>-|-|TRBJ2-6|TRBV5-1
TGCGCCAGCAGGACGACTGGAACCTCTGGGGCCAACGTCCTGACTTTC
CASRTTGTSGANVLTF
>-|-|TRBJ2-1|TRBV10-3
TGTGCCATCAGTGAGTCGGATTCGGGGTCCAATGAGCAGTTCTTC
CAISESDSGSNEQFF
>TRBD2|few|TRBJ2-3|TRBV4-1
TGCGCCAGCAGCCAAATAGCGGGGGGGCCAGATACGCAGTATTTT
CASSQIAGGPDTQYF
>TRBD2|-|TRBJ2-3|TRBV7-2
TGTGCCAGCAGGCCTTCGGGGGGGGCGAACACAGATACGCAGTATTTT
CASRPSGGANTDTQYF
>TRBD1|-|TRBJ2-2|TRBV27
TGTGCCAGCAGTTTATTAGGACAGGGGTACACCGGGGAGCTGTTTTTT
CASSLLGQGYTGELFF
>-|-|TRBJ1-1|TRBV27
TGTGCCAGCAGTTCAGCACTCAGGGATACTGAAGCTTTCTTT
CASSSALRDTEAFF
>TRBD2|-|TRBJ2-5|TRBV19
TGTGCCAGTAGTATGGGTGAGGCCAGGGAGGGAGAGACCCAGTACTTC
CASSMGEAREGETQYF
>-|-|TRBJ1-1|TRBV5-6
TGTGCCAGCAGCTCGGGTGCAGAGATGAACACTGAAGCTTTCTTT
CASSSGAEMNTEAFF
>-|-|TRBJ2-2|TRBV6-1
TGTGCCAGCAGTGAGGCTTTAACGGGGGGCGGCGGGGAGCTGTTTTTT
CASSEALTGGGGELFF
>-|-|TRBJ1-5|TRBV2
TGTGCCAGCAGTCTACAGGGTTTTGATCAGCCCCAGCATTTT
CASSLQGFDQPQHF
>TRBD1|-|TRBJ1-2|TRBV7-9
TGTGCCAGCAGCTCAGGGACAGGGGGCGGCGATGGCTACACCTTC
CASSSGTGGGDGYTF
>TRBD1|-|TRBJ2-2|TRBV24-1
TGTGCCACCAGAGGACAGGGGGGCACCGGGGAGCTGTTTTTT
CATRGQGGTGELFF
>TRBD2|once|TRBJ2-1|TRBV3-1/TRBV3-2
TGTGCCAGCAGCCAACTAGCGGGGGGCCTACTCCACAATGAGCAGTTCTTC
CASSQLAGGLLHNEQFF
>-|-|TRBJ2-1|TRBV4-1
TGCGCCAGCAGCCAAGATCGTAGCGGAGACTACAATGAGCAGTTCTTC
CASSQDRSGDYNEQFF
>TRBD1|-|TRBJ2-3|TRBV2
TGTGCCGTCCGAGGACAGGGAGCCACAGATACGCAGTATTTT
CAVRGQGATDTQYF
>-|-|TRBJ1-5|TRBV18
TGTGCCAGCTCACCCTCCGGACAGAGGGATCAGCCCCAGCATTTT
CASSPSGQRDQPQHF
>TRBD1|-|TRBJ1-4|TRBV9
TGTGCCAGCAGCGTAGGGGACAGGGCTAATGAAAAACTGTTTTTT
CASSVGDRANEKLFF
>TRBD2|-|TRBJ2-5|TRBV5-1
TGCGCCTCGACGGGACTACAAGAGACCCAGTACTTC
CASTGLQETQYF
>-|-|TRBJ1-2|TRBV5-1
TGCGCCAGCAGCCCGGACGGGAATTGGGACTATGGCTACACCTTC
CASSPDGNWDYGYTF
>TRBD1|-|TRBJ2-7|TRBV5-1
TGCGCCAGCAGCTTGGGTCAGGGGGTTTCCTACGAGCAGTACTTC
CASSLGQGVSYEQYF
>TRBD1|-|TRBJ2-3|TRBV14
TGTGCCAGCAGCCCCTTTAGGGGGGACAGGTTCGTTACGCAGTATTTT
CASSPFRGDRFVTQYF